This record concerns one TCR beta chain sequence. The PCR was carried out with 60 Vbeta primers and 13 Jbeta primers. Measured with immunoSEQ multiplex PCR; TCRdb has only the in-frame clones, and not every one. In total, the table holds around 200,000 clones. These data are taken from a study of cytomegalovirus exposure and HLA in healthy donors. Study summary: Early released data had around 89 million unique TCRs, all coming from HLA-typed donors.

V shed 3 bases and J shed 7 bases, with 3 bases lying between them. The CDR3 extends over 9 amino acids. CDR1 SQVTM and CDR2 ANQGSEA come from the germline V gene. This TCR was recovered from a girl aged 2 to 10 in good health and CMV-seropositive. The genes are TRBV29-1 and TRBJ2-5, with D unresolved. Sequencing used PBMCs. In DNA, the CDR3 is TGCAGCGTTGACGGGACCCAGTACTTC. It specifies CSVDGTQYF.